One and the same sample provided the 15 T cell receptor beta chains below, sequenced in a study of cytotoxic CD8 clonotypes in ibrutinib-treated CLL. The table came from immunoSEQ multiplex PCR; TCRdb's copy has only in-frame clones and leaves some out. In the table there are over 65,000 clones, 75% to 85% of which are singletons. Sample: PBMCs, taken after 12 months of ibrutinib treatment. These receptor sequences come from a human donor with chronic lymphocytic leukemia.

This clone is medium-sized (0.01 to 0.1%). CDR3 protein: CASRGRGQPQHF. For the CDR3, the DNA is TGTGCCAGCAGGGGTAGGGGTCAGCCCCAGCATTTT. The chain has TRBV6-4 and TRBJ1-5; D may be TRBD1 (5 bases). The CDR3 covers 12 residues. Trimming left V 6 bases short and J 6 bases short, with 9 bases between. Germline values: CDR1 MRHNA, CDR2 SNTAGT.

The genes are TRBV6-1 and TRBJ1-5; 8 bases are a match to TRBD1. Trimming took 6 bases from V and 5 from J; bases not matched to a gene: 9. Per germline, CDR1 MNHNS and CDR2 SASEGT. This CDR3 region has 15 residues. The chain's CDR3 is CASRGTGGGDQPQHF. CDR3 nucleotide sequence: TGTGCCAGCAGGGGGACAGGTGGGGGTGATCAGCCCCAGCATTTT.

V is TRBV18 and J is TRBJ2-4; D uncertain. Trimming removed 4 bases from V and 3 bases from J, with 10 bases in between. The germline V gene encodes CDR1 KGHSH and CDR2 LQKENI. This CDR3 contains 14 residues. The CDR3 DNA sequence: TGTGCCAGCTCACGGGCCCCCAACAAAAACATTCAGTACTTC. This encodes CASSRAPNKNIQYF.

The V gene is TRBV7-3, the J gene TRBJ2-1; 10 positions agree with TRBD2. Trimming removed 2 bases from V and 6 bases from J; junction bases left unmatched: 4. CDR3 length: 15 residues. Germline assignment: CDR1 SGHTA and CDR2 FQGTGA. The CDR3 here is CASSLGLAGVNEQFF. In DNA form, the CDR3 reads TGTGCCAGCAGCTTAGGGCTAGCGGGAGTCAATGAGCAGTTCTTC.

The rearrangement uses TRBV2 and TRBJ1-2; tentative D call: TRBD1 (5 bases). CDR3 length equals 12 residues. Trimming removed 6 bases from V and 4 bases from J, with 9 bases in between. Per germline, CDR1 SNHLY and CDR2 FYNNEI. The CDR3 bases are TGTGCCAGCAGGGGGGAGGTCTATGGCTACACCTTC. Translation: CASRGEVYGYTF.

The chain combines TRBV7-2 with TRBJ2-6, with D uncertain. Germline values: CDR1 SGHTA, CDR2 FQGNSA. The ends were cut back, 1 base at V and 4 bases at J, with 5 bases in the middle. This CDR3 comprises 14 residues. Here the CDR3 reads CASSLVVGANVLTF. CDR3 nucleotide sequence: TGTGCCAGCAGCTTAGTGGTCGGGGCCAACGTCCTGACTTTC. The variable domain in full, completed from reference TRBV7-2 and TRBJ2-6, reads GAGVSQSPSNKVTEKGKDVELRCDPISGHTALYWYRQSLGQGLEFLIYFQGNSAPDKSGLPSDRFSAERTGGSVSTLTIQRTQQEDSAVYLCASSLVVGANVLTFGAGSRLTVL.

The chain carries TRBV15 and TRBJ2-1; 9 bases fit TRBD2. The CDR3 covers 13 residues. V lost 6 bases, J lost 10 bases, and 7 bases stayed unmatched. Looked up from germline, CDR1 is LNHNV and CDR2 is YYDKDF (reference sequence). The CDR3 loop reads CATSYGLATEQFF. The CDR3 DNA is TGTGCCACCAGTTATGGACTAGCGACCGAGCAGTTCTTC.

This chain connects TRBV5-8 to TRBJ2-5, with 13 bases lining up with TRBD2. Germline-derived CDR1 and CDR2 are SGHTS and YDEGEE. This CDR3 is 16 amino acids long. With V trimmed by 3 bases and J by 5 bases, 7 bases remained unmatched. Here the CDR3 reads CASSSGLAGEGETQYF. The CDR3 nucleotides read TGTGCCAGCAGCTCCGGACTAGCGGGAGAAGGGGAGACCCAGTACTTC.

The chain couples TRBV11-1 to TRBJ2-7; D possibly corresponds to TRBD2 (6 bases). The CDR3 is 14 amino acids. CDR1 and CDR2 (germline): SGHAT, FQDESV (reference sequence). Deletions cut 5 bases from V and 5 bases from J, with 16 bases between. The CDR3 here is CASSPGLPENEQYF. As DNA, the CDR3 is TGTGCCAGCAGCCCGGGACTCCCAGAGAACGAGCAGTACTTC.

V gene TRBV4-2 combines with J gene TRBJ2-5; D is unclear. The CDR3 is 13 residues long. Trimming removed 0 bases at V and 5 bases at J, with 7 bases between. The germline V gene has CDR1 LGHNA and CDR2 YNFKEQ. The CDR3 spells CASSQDLWETQYF. Written as DNA, the CDR3 is TGTGCCAGCAGCCAAGATCTATGGGAGACCCAGTACTTC.

This chain uses TRBV7-3 with TRBJ2-1; 8 bases line up with TRBD2. CDR1 is SGHTA, CDR2 FQGTGA, per germline. After removal of 5 bases from V and 4 bases from J, the junction contained 7 bases not matched to a gene. The CDR3 loop spans 15 amino acids. The CDR3 sequence: CASSPTGGNYNEQFF. CDR3 nucleotide sequence: TGTGCCAGCAGCCCAACGGGAGGGAATTACAATGAGCAGTTCTTC.

This clone turned up a few times. The gene calls are TRBV7-9 and TRBJ2-1, with D hard to call. Germline-derived CDR1 and CDR2 are SEHNR and FQNEAQ (reference sequence). Trimming cost V 10 bases and J 8 bases, with 24 bases left between them. This CDR3 is 15 amino acids long. CDR3 protein: CATPSADPTHDEQFF. Here the CDR3 DNA reads TGTGCCACCCCCAGTGCGGACCCCACCCACGATGAGCAGTTCTTC.

This clone was counted a single time. This chain connects TRBV6-5 to TRBJ1-3, with D maybe TRBD1 (6 bases). Between the trimmed V and J ends, which lost 5 bases and 0 bases, there was a span of 11 bases. The CDR3 is 15 residues long. The germline V gene has CDR1 MNHEY and CDR2 SVGAGI. The chain's CDR3 is CASSPRTASGNTIYF. In DNA form, the CDR3 reads TGTGCCAGCAGTCCCCGGACAGCCTCTGGAAACACCATATATTTT.

V gene TRBV6-5 combines with J gene TRBJ1-1; TRBD1 is a possible D gene (6 bases). The germline V gene encodes CDR1 MNHEY and CDR2 SVGAGI. This CDR3 is built from 13 residues. Trimming removed 2 bases at V and 4 bases at J, with 8 bases between. The chain's CDR3 is CASSYHRATEAFF. Here the CDR3 DNA reads TGTGCCAGCAGTTACCACAGGGCCACTGAAGCTTTCTTT.

This chain links TRBV28 with TRBJ1-2; the match to TRBD1 covers 7 bases. The CDR3 consists of 16 residues. From germline, CDR1 is MDHEN and CDR2 SYDVKM. V gave up 3 bases and J gave up 8 bases; unmatched junction bases: 15. The CDR3 here is CASSFPYSIDRDGYTF. CDR3 nucleotide sequence: TGTGCCAGCAGTTTCCCATATTCCATCGACAGGGACGGCTACACCTTC.